This T cell receptor (beta chain) was found in a study of blood T cells in healthy people across ages. This CDR3 region has 16 residues. The junction had 3 bases not matched to a gene; V was cut back by 1 base and J by 2 bases. CDR1 is SGHRS, CDR2 YFSETQ, per germline. A second about 7 to 12 cycle PCR used barcoded and J-beta primers. TCRdb redid the calling of the 5' RACE reads with MiXCR, one entry per CDR3 protein. The repertoire consists of 550,000 to 750,000 distinct CDR3 sequences, with under 25% occurring once and the leading ten covering approximately 3.6%. V is TRBV5-1 and J is TRBJ2-2, with TRBD2 matching 9 bases. This clonotype originated in an older man in good health. The sequencing input was blood. The CDR3 spells CASSLLAGKNTGELFF. CDR3 DNA sequence: TGCGCCAGCAGCTTGCTAGCGGGAAAAAACACCGGGGAGCTGTTTTTT.